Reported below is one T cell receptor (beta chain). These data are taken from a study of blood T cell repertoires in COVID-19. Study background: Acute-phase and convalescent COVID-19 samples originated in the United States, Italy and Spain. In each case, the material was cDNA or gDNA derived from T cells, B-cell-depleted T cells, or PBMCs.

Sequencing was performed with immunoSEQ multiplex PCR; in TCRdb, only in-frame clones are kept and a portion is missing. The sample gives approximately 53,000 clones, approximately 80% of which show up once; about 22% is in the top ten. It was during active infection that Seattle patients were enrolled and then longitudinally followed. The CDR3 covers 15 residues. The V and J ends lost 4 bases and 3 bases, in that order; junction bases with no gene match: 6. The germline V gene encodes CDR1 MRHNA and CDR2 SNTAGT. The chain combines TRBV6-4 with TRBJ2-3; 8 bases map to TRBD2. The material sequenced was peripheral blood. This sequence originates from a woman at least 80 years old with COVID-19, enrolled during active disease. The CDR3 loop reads CASSAEASGTDTQYF. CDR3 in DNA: TGTGCCAGCAGTGCAGAGGCTAGCGGGACAGATACGCAGTATTTT.